These 27 T cell receptor beta chains originate from one sample sequenced in a study of a mutant IDH1 vaccine in newly diagnosed glioma. Documented time point: baseline, week 1 (first vaccination visit). The sample's treatment: pre-vaccination baseline after standard-of-care therapy. Sequenced by immunoSEQ multiplex PCR; TCRdb stores in-frame clones only, minus some. Of 20,000 or so clones detected, around 85% appear once; the ten largest clones hold approximately 5%. The sample was PBMCs, taken from a glioma patient treated with radiotherapy, temozolomide or both. The receptors were sampled from a man aged 35-49 years with glioma.

V is TRBV6-1 and J is TRBJ1-4; 8 bases map to TRBD1. This CDR3 spans 14 amino acids. Germline V lookup: CDR1 MNHNS, CDR2 SASEGT. V dropped 4 bases and J dropped 2; count of bases not matched to a gene: 0. The CDR3 protein is CASSGDRTNEKLFF. CDR3 bases: TGTGCCAGCAGTGGGGACAGGACTAATGAAAAACTGTTTTTT.

The chain employs TRBV6-4 and TRBJ2-2, with a tentative D call TRBD1 (6 bases). V gave up 4 bases and J gave up 2 bases, with 14 bases separating them. The CDR3 covers 16 residues. CDR1 is MRHNA and CDR2 is SNTAGT in the germline V gene. As DNA, the CDR3 is TGTGCCAGCAGTGTATTACCGGGACAAAACACCGGGGAGCTGTTTTTT. Translated, it gives CASSVLPGQNTGELFF.

The chain has TRBV7-9 and TRBJ1-3; 8 bases fit TRBD1. This CDR3 spans 15 amino acids. CDR1 and CDR2 from the germline V gene are SEHNR and FQNEAQ (reference sequence). The V gene end was trimmed by 6 bases and the J gene end by 2 bases; junction bases not matched to a gene: 6. DNA for the CDR3: TGTGCCAGCAGTCATCGACAGGGGACTGGAAACACCATATATTTT. It encodes CASSHRQGTGNTIYF.

This sequence joins TRBV27 and TRBJ2-7, with D uncertain. The CDR3 spans 14 residues. V lost 5 bases, J lost 2 bases, and 13 bases lay in between. Germline values: CDR1 MNHEY, CDR2 SMNVEV (reference sequence). As DNA, the CDR3 is TGTGCCAGCAGTATCCTAAGTACCCCCTACGAGCAGTACTTC. The encoded protein is CASSILSTPYEQYF.

The chain employs TRBV25-1 and TRBJ2-6; 10 bases line up with TRBD1. Germline loops: CDR1 MGHDK, CDR2 SYGVNS. The junction had 6 bases not matched to a gene; V was cut back by 6 bases and J by 4 bases. The CDR3 sequence is 16 residues long. CDR3 nucleotides: TGTGCCAGCAGGACAGGGGGCTGGGGCGGGGCCAACGTCCTGACTTTC. Amino acids: CASRTGGWGGANVLTF.

The CDR3 DNA sequence: TGTGCCAGCAGCTTGGCACAGGGGGCGGGCCAAGAGACCCAGTACTTC. Amino acids: CASSLAQGAGQETQYF. This chain connects TRBV5-4 to TRBJ2-5; 9 bases match TRBD1. V was clipped by 0 bases and J by 1 base; unmatched bases: 4. The CDR3 has 16 amino acids. Germline V lookup: CDR1 SGHNT, CDR2 YYREEE (reference sequence). Variable domain in full (rest from reference TRBV5-4 and TRBJ2-5): ETGVTQSPTHLIKTRGQQVTLRCSSQSGHNTVSWYQQALGQGPQFIFQYYREEENGRGNFPPRFSGLQFPNYSSELNVNALELDDSALYLCASSLAQGAGQETQYFGPGTRLLVL.

The rearrangement uses TRBV6-5 and TRBJ1-1; TRBD1 matches 7 bases. The CDR3 is 15 residues long. V lost 6 bases to trimming and J lost 11 bases; unmatched junction nucleotides: 18. Germline assignment: CDR1 MNHEY and CDR2 SVGAGI. For the CDR3, the DNA is TGTGCCAGCAGCCCTCGGTCTACAGGGGTCCGTAGCGCTTTCTTT. The encoded protein is CASSPRSTGVRSAFF.

The rearrangement joins TRBV4-1 to TRBJ2-5, with 15 bases fitting TRBD2. The CDR3 has 18 residues. The ends lost 4 bases at V and 4 bases at J; junction bases unmatched: 10. The germline CDR1 and CDR2 sequences are MGHRA and YSYEKL. The CDR3 DNA follows: TGCGCCAGCAGCCCGGGCGGGACTAGCGGGGGGTCGTCAGAGACCCAGTACTTC. Protein: CASSPGGTSGGSSETQYF.

CDR3 DNA: TGCGCCAGCAGCTTACGGAGAGGGGTGGAAGCTTTCTTT. Amino acids: CASSLRRGVEAFF. V usage is TRBV5-1 and J usage is TRBJ1-1; weak D call: TRBD1 (5 bases). With 2 bases removed from V and 8 bases from J, the gap between germline ends came to 13 bases. The length of the CDR3 is 13 residues. CDR1 and CDR2 from the germline V gene are SGHRS and YFSETQ.

This clone was detected once. The V and J genes are TRBV4-1 and TRBJ2-6, with D perhaps being TRBD1 or TRBD2 (5 bases each). The germline V and J ends were trimmed by 4 bases and 0 bases, with 10 bases remaining between them. The CDR3 totals 16 residues. CDR1 is MGHRA and CDR2 is YSYEKL in the germline V gene. The CDR3 spells CASSLRGNSGANVLTF. For the CDR3, the DNA is TGCGCCAGCAGCCTACGGGGCAACTCTGGGGCCAACGTCCTGACTTTC.

The rearrangement joins TRBV2 to TRBJ2-7; D perhaps matches TRBD2 (5 bases). The V end lost 4 bases, the J end lost 6 bases, and 7 bases lay between the germline ends. The CDR3 length is 11 residues. CDR1 SNHLY and CDR2 FYNNEI come from the germline V gene. CDR3 region: CASSVRVEQYV. CDR3 in DNA: TGTGCCAGCAGTGTGAGGGTCGAGCAGTACGTC.

The chain has TRBV6-6 and TRBJ2-7, with 8 bases identical to TRBD2. The CDR3 runs 15 residues. V lost 2 bases to trimming and J lost 1 base; unmatched junction nucleotides: 4. Germline V CDR1 and CDR2: MNHNY, SVGAGI (reference sequence). The CDR3 reads CASSYRAGESYEQYV. The CDR3 bases are TGTGCCAGCAGTTACAGAGCGGGAGAATCCTACGAGCAGTACGTC.

The chain couples TRBV6-6 to TRBJ1-1; no clear D gene. The V gene lost 4 bases and the J gene lost 1 base, with 7 bases spanning the gap. This CDR3 contains 13 residues. The germline gives CDR1 MNHNY, CDR2 SVGAGI (reference sequence). The CDR3 DNA reads TGTGCCAGCAGTTCGACTGAGAACACTGAAGCTTTCTTT. The encoded protein is CASSSTENTEAFF.

The rearrangement uses TRBV30 and TRBJ2-3; TRBD2 matches 9 bases. With 2 bases clipped from V and 2 bases from J, the junction kept 5 bases outside the gene matches. CDR3 length: 15 residues. Germline V lookup: CDR1 GTSNPN, CDR2 SVGIG (reference sequence). The CDR3 reads CAWSSSGAVTDTQYF. The CDR3 DNA reads as TGTGCCTGGAGTTCTAGCGGGGCGGTCACAGATACGCAGTATTTT.

This chain connects TRBV10-3 to TRBJ2-5; 14 bases are shared with TRBD2. This CDR3 region has 15 residues. Per germline, CDR1 ENHRY and CDR2 SYGVKD. After removal of 5 bases from V and 4 bases from J, the junction contained 3 bases not matched to a gene. The CDR3 sequence is CAISPGLAGAETQYF. The CDR3 DNA follows: TGTGCCATCAGTCCGGGACTAGCGGGAGCAGAGACCCAGTACTTC.

The V gene is TRBV6-1, the J gene TRBJ2-7, with D hard to call. V lost 4 bases and J lost 0, with 13 bases in between. The germline V gene has CDR1 MNHNS and CDR2 SASEGT. The CDR3 runs to 15 residues. CDR3 coding DNA: TGTGCCAGCAGTGTTGCCAGGCATAGCTCCTACGAGCAGTACGTC. It specifies CASSVARHSSYEQYV.

The chain employs TRBV6-5 and TRBJ2-7; D is tentatively TRBD1 or TRBD2 (5 bases each). The germline CDR1 and CDR2 sequences are MNHEY and SVGAGI. V was trimmed by 5 bases and J by 4 bases, leaving 15 bases between them. The CDR3 is 14 residues long. As DNA, the CDR3 is TGTGCCAGCAGTCGAGAAGGGACCAGGTACGAGCAGTACTTC. Translation: CASSREGTRYEQYF.

The chain links TRBV2 to TRBJ2-3; 7 bases line up with TRBD2. Germline values: CDR1 SNHLY, CDR2 FYNNEI. This CDR3 region has 15 residues. The J segment lost 9 bases and the V segment lost 10 bases, leaving 19 bases of the junction unmatched. The CDR3 DNA is TGTGCCACCCTCAGCGGGGCCTCTCTAGGTGACACGCAGTATTTT. Encoded protein: CATLSGASLGDTQYF.

The CDR3 loop is CASSIGRGGRSFGYTF. The CDR3 DNA reads TGTGCCAGTAGTATAGGGAGGGGGGGCCGCTCATTCGGCTACACCTTC. This chain connects TRBV19 to TRBJ1-2; the D gene is possibly TRBD1 (6 bases). Germline V lookup: CDR1 LNHDA, CDR2 SQIVND (reference sequence). This CDR3 region has 16 residues. Trimming cost V 1 base and J 8 bases, with 20 bases left between them. Combining the CDR3 with reference TRBV19 and TRBJ1-2 gives the whole variable domain DGGITQSPKYLFRKEGQNVTLSCEQNLNHDAMYWYRQDPGQGLRLIYYSQIVNDFQKGDIAEGYSVSREKKESFPLTVTSAQKNPTAFYLCASSIGRGGRSFGYTFGSGTRLTVV.

The chain combines TRBV5-4 with TRBJ1-6; the D is unclear. CDR1 SGHNT and CDR2 YYREEE come from the germline V gene (reference sequence). The CDR3 runs 15 residues. The germline V and J ends were trimmed by 0 bases and 6 bases, with 10 bases remaining between them. Written as DNA, the CDR3 is TGTGCCAGCAGCTTGGAGGGCCCCCGTAATTCACCCCTCCACTTT. It codes for CASSLEGPRNSPLHF.

This clone was seen a handful of times. CDR3 in amino acids: CASSYSKGAYGNTIYF. CDR3 in DNA: TGTGCCAGCAGTTACTCGAAGGGGGCTTATGGAAACACCATATATTTT. The chain couples TRBV6-5 to TRBJ1-3; TRBD1 agrees at 7 bases. The junction had 5 bases not matched to a gene; V was cut back by 0 bases and J by 3 bases. CDR1 and CDR2 from the germline V gene are MNHEY and SVGAGI. The CDR3 has 16 residues.

A few counts support this clone. The chain joins TRBV19 to TRBJ1-4, with 9 nucleotides matching TRBD1. The CDR3 is made up of 14 amino acids. Germline lookup yields CDR1 LNHDA and CDR2 SQIVND (reference sequence). J gave up 8 bases and V 8 bases, and 9 bases lay outside the gene matches. CDR3 DNA: TGTGCCAGTTTCTCGGACAGGGGTGGCGAAAAACTGTTTTTT. It yields the protein CASFSDRGGEKLFF.

This chain links TRBV2 with TRBJ2-2; no definite D call. The germline gives CDR1 SNHLY, CDR2 FYNNEI. The CDR3 totals 14 residues. V shed 5 bases and J shed 7 bases, with 14 bases lying between them. The chain's CDR3 is CASSWAREGGELFF. The CDR3 nucleotides are TGTGCCAGCAGTTGGGCCCGCGAAGGCGGGGAGCTGTTTTTT.

V gene TRBV7-2 combines with J gene TRBJ1-2; D is ambiguous. The CDR3 spans 13 residues. Germline CDR1 is SGHTA and CDR2 is FQGNSA. Trimming stripped 0 bases from V and 4 bases from J, with 6 bases between. CDR3: CASSLATRYGYTF. The CDR3 DNA reads as TGTGCCAGCAGCTTAGCTACACGCTATGGCTACACCTTC.

This clone showed up just a few times. The chain combines TRBV6-4 with TRBJ2-7; D is unclear. CDR1 is MRHNA, CDR2 SNTAGT, per germline. The ends were cut back, 2 bases at V and 2 bases at J, with 1 base in the middle. The length of the CDR3 is 11 residues. CDR3 nucleotide sequence: TGTGCCAGCAGTGACACCTACGAGCAGTACGTC. Protein product: CASSDTYEQYV.

The rearrangement joins TRBV2 to TRBJ2-7, with unresolved D. The CDR3 loop spans 11 amino acids. Germline CDR1 is SNHLY and CDR2 is FYNNEI. Between the trimmed V and J ends, which lost 4 bases and 7 bases, there was a span of 8 bases. CDR3 region: CASSAGIEQYF. The CDR3 bases are TGTGCCAGCAGTGCTGGGATAGAGCAGTACTTC.

The genes are TRBV10-3 and TRBJ1-1; 8 nucleotides align to TRBD1. With 4 bases clipped from V and 4 bases from J, the junction kept 5 bases outside the gene matches. Germline values: CDR1 ENHRY, CDR2 SYGVKD. The CDR3 has 14 residues. CDR3 DNA: TGTGCCATCAGTGTAGCAGGGGGCGGCACTGAAGCTTTCTTT. It encodes CAISVAGGGTEAFF.